The TCR beta chain under discussion was sequenced for a study of beta chain features in type 1 diabetes (dated by TCRdb to between 2018 and 2020). General notes on the study: Mean age, gender distribution, total cell number and subset yield were not different between patients and healthy donors. In the study, TCRB repertoires of sorted circulating CD4+ T cell subsets from recently diagnosed type 1 diabetes patients were compared with those of matched healthy donors. A total of around 100 million sorted cells were examined across all samples, and RNA yield correlated strongly with the number of cells per subset. Whereas all 28 donors provided naive and central memory subsets, regulatory and stem cell-like memory subsets were isolated from just 8 patients and about 8 healthy donors.

A single peripheral blood draw of roughly 0.11 L on average was collected from each donor into heparinised tubes. Naive, central memory, regulatory and stem cell-like memory CD4+ T cells were sorted on a BD FACSAria II using a panel including CD45RO, CCR7, CD25, CD127, CD95 and CD27. A purity above 95% was achieved for all sorted populations. PBMCs were separated immediately by Lymphoprep density gradient centrifugation and were stained directly, without being cultured. To minimize batch effects, samples were stained and sorted in pairs, one healthy donor with one patient per experiment. The High Capacity cDNA Reverse Transcription Kit was used to reverse transcribe all of the isolated RNA, meaning that expressed TCRB transcripts were what got sequenced. Deep immunoSEQ sequencing was applied to naive, central memory and regulatory T cell samples, giving an average of roughly 3.3 million total reads per sample. After sorted cells were lysed in RLT buffer, RNA was extracted with DNase-treated RNeasy Micro or Mini kits, with the choice depending on cell number. Each cell subset was processed on its own to prevent cross-contamination, while patient and healthy donor samples were processed together. Using the immunoSEQ multiplex PCR, TCRB sequences were amplified from cDNA into 87-bp fragments spanning the CDR3 region. Sequencing of the amplicons was done on the Illumina HiSeq platform. Regarding the original processing steps: PCR bias was computationally corrected using synthetic template baselines, reads within Hamming distance 2 were collapsed, and singletons that could not be merged were discarded. By aligning reads against IMGT, V, D and J genes, CDR3 length, and insertions or deletions at six rearrangement sites were assigned. Within each subset, clonotype counts were normalized to the number of sorted cells before true diversity and Gini coefficients were calculated with the tcR R package. The overlap coefficient, calculated on TCRB nucleotide sequences, was used to measure repertoire sharing. Out-of-frame TCRB sequences from naive cells were analyzed to stand in for the pre-selection repertoire. TCRdb took over this immuneACCESS table, retaining in-frame rearrangements with V and J assigned. Such tables are incomplete; in checked studies, under half of the missing clones stem from an unresolved V gene, and the remainder is unexplained. For V, J and clone size, that table is used; D and trimming come from the DNA. This sample is represented by some 270,000 clones; approximately 11% of them were singletons. The biggest ten clones account for roughly 0.017% of the sample.

Overall results and qualifications from the work: Type 1 diabetes patients showed a moderate but significant shortening of TCRB CDR3 length in all four CD4+ subsets. At VDJ recombination sites, type 1 diabetes patients had fewer insertions and more deleted nucleotides, which implies abnormalities in thymic rearrangement. Because cDNA was sequenced instead of genomic DNA, highly expressing activated cells could be over-represented, though the groups showed no difference in activation or CD3 levels. Naive, central memory and regulatory TCRB repertoires appeared more similar among patients than among healthy donors. PCR may preferentially amplify shorter templates, but because patient and control samples were amplified and corrected together, any resulting skew would affect both groups equally. Because the HLA sub-analyses included only small numbers of individuals, any influence of HLA type on TCRB rearrangement was left unresolved.

The CDR3, cysteine through phenylalanine, is 17 amino acids long. Only the CDR3 portion is preserved as DNA: 51 bases, with reading frame beginning at the first base. Sequences SGHRS (CDR1) and YFSETQ (CDR2) are obtained from the germline V gene. For this chain, trimming is 2 bases at the V end and 6 bases at the J end, and the number of junction bases without a gene match is 9. As to this clone: It has no known antigen specificity. Base qualities are not recorded, but no much larger clone differs from it by a single base.

The specimen sequenced was naive CD4+ T cells from blood. The cell subset or site label here, explained by the study, means: true naive CD4+ T cells. The rearrangement combines TRBV5-1 with TRBJ2-3; 13 central nucleotides agree with TRBD2. This clonotype was obtained from a man aged 25-45 years with type 1 diabetes. This receptor has the CDR3 CASSFGLAGVMHDTQYF. The sequenced DNA is TGCGCCAGCAGCTTTGGACTAGCGGGGGTCATGCACGATACGCAGTATTTT.